A selection of T cell receptor beta chains follows, all from one sample in a study of blood T cell repertoires in COVID-19. The data were produced by immunoSEQ multiplex PCR, yet TCRdb's version contains in-frame clones alone and is incomplete. Here the sample spans approximately 71,000 clones, 60% to 85% being singletons. What was sequenced was peripheral blood. The source of these receptors is a human donor in a cohort sampled during active COVID-19. The CDR3 runs from the conserved cysteine through the conserved F or W. The D gene is left open where the match is weak. Size is omitted from some rows. Given values are once, few, many or a class for expanded clones.

CDR3 DNA | CDR3 protein | J gene | clone size | D gene | V gene
TGCAGCGTCCCACAGGCGACTAACTATGGCTACACCTTC | CSVPQATNYGYTF | TRBJ1-2 | NA | NA | TRBV29-1
TGCGCCAGCAGCGCGGGACTAGCGGGGGTCACAGATACGCAGTATTTT | CASSAGLAGVTDTQYF | TRBJ2-3 | many | TRBD2 | TRBV5-1
TGTGCCAGCAGCCCCTGGGGACAGCACAATGAGCAGTTCTTC | CASSPWGQHNEQFF | TRBJ2-1 | NA | TRBD1 | TRBV7-8
TGTGCCAGCAGTTACTTGCGGGAAATGACTGAAGCTTTCTTT | CASSYLREMTEAFF | TRBJ1-1 | NA | NA | TRBV6-5
TGTGCCAGCAGCTTGGGAGGGGGACGGGGAACTGAAGCTTTCTTT | CASSLGGGRGTEAFF | TRBJ1-1 | NA | NA | TRBV7-9
TGTGCCAGCAGACAGGGTTTAGGCGAAAAACTGTTTTTT | CASRQGLGEKLFF | TRBJ1-4 | NA | NA | TRBV2
TGTGCCAGCAGCCGGGGACTAGCGGGAGCAGATACGCAGTATTTT | CASSRGLAGADTQYF | TRBJ2-3 | NA | TRBD2 | TRBV28
TGTGCCAGCAGCCCAAGTGAGGTGACAACTAATGAAAAACTGTTTTTT | CASSPSEVTTNEKLFF | TRBJ1-4 | NA | NA | TRBV7-9
TGTGCCAGCAGCTTGGTTGGCGGTGCCTACGAGCAGTACTTC | CASSLVGGAYEQYF | TRBJ2-7 | NA | NA | TRBV5-6
TGCGCCAGCAGCTTAGGAGGGACTAGCGGTTACGAGCAGTACTTC | CASSLGGTSGYEQYF | TRBJ2-7 | NA | TRBD2 | TRBV5-1
TGTGCCAGTAGTATCGCCTCATCTGGGACAGGACACTACGAGCAGTACTTC | CASSIASSGTGHYEQYF | TRBJ2-7 | once | TRBD1 | TRBV19
TGTGCCAGCACCCTCCCAGGCACTGAAGCTTTCTTT | CASTLPGTEAFF | TRBJ1-1 | NA | NA | TRBV28
TGTGCCAGCAGTCTGGACAGGGGGCTCAACTATGGCTACACCTTC | CASSLDRGLNYGYTF | TRBJ1-2 | NA | TRBD1 | TRBV2
TGTGCCAGCAGTTTAGGGACAGGGTGGGTGTACGAGCAGTACTTC | CASSLGTGWVYEQYF | TRBJ2-7 | NA | TRBD1 | TRBV28
TGCAGCGTGGGATCAGGGACAGATACGCAGTATTTT | CSVGSGTDTQYF | TRBJ2-3 | NA | NA | TRBV29-1
TGTGCCAGCAGTCGGACGGGATACAATCAGCCCCAGCATTTT | CASSRTGYNQPQHF | TRBJ1-5 | NA | NA | TRBV6-6
TGCAGCGTGGGAGGGGGGCTAGCGTATTCCAATGAGCAGTTCTTC | CSVGGGLAYSNEQFF | TRBJ2-1 | NA | NA | TRBV29-1
TGTGCCAGCAGCGTACAATCCTACGAGCAGTACTTC | CASSVQSYEQYF | TRBJ2-7 | once | NA | TRBV6-5
TGTGCCAGCAGCTTAGATGGGCCGGCGGAGCAGTTCTTC | CASSLDGPAEQFF | TRBJ2-1 | NA | NA | TRBV7-9
TGCGCCAGCAGCCCAGGGGGGTCTAATGAAAAACTGTTTTTT | CASSPGGSNEKLFF | TRBJ1-4 | NA | TRBD1 | TRBV4-3
TGTGCCAGCAGCCAAGGGGACAGGGGAGGTTCACCCCTCCACTTT | CASSQGDRGGSPLHF | TRBJ1-6 | NA | TRBD1 | TRBV9
TGCGCCAGCAGCTTGGGGGACTCTTCCTACAATGAGCAGTTCTTC | CASSLGDSSYNEQFF | TRBJ2-1 | NA | NA | TRBV5-1
TGTGCCAGCAGTTACTTAGCGGGAGGGCCTACAGATACGCAGTATTTT | CASSYLAGGPTDTQYF | TRBJ2-3 | NA | TRBD2 | TRBV6-2/TRBV6-3
TGTGCCAGCAGCCCCTCCGGTTACGAGACCCAGTACTTC | CASSPSGYETQYF | TRBJ2-5 | NA | NA | TRBV12-3/TRBV12-4
TGCGCCAGCAGCTTGGCGGCGCTTGTAGCGGGCCAAGAGACCCAGTACTTC | CASSLAALVAGQETQYF | TRBJ2-5 | once | TRBD2 | TRBV5-1
TGTGCCTGGAGAAGGGGAATTCAGGATACGCAGTATTTT | CAWRRGIQDTQYF | TRBJ2-3 | NA | NA | TRBV30
TGCAGTGCTCGACAGGGGCGGGGACAGTACTTC | CSARQGRGQYF | TRBJ2-7 | NA | TRBD1 | TRBV20-1